One sample yielded the 17 T cell receptor beta chains listed below, sequenced in a study of CD8+CD57+ T cells in acquired aplastic anemia. Genomic DNA served as template for TCR beta VDJ and CDR3 profiling. TCRdb reprocessed the reads via MiXCR and lists one record per CDR3 protein. The data contain a few hundred thousand distinct CDR3 sequences, under 60% of them singletons. It was patients with CD8+CD57+ cell expansion by flow cytometry who were chosen for sequencing. Sequenced sample: sorted CD4+, CD8+, or CD8+CD57+ T cells (not recorded which) from PBMCs. Receptor source: a human donor with aplastic anemia.

This chain links TRBV29-1 with TRBJ1-1; a weak D match, TRBD1 (6 bases). V was shortened by 8 bases and J by 1 base, with 14 bases between the two germline ends. This CDR3 is 13 amino acids long. CDR1 is SQVTM and CDR2 is ANQGSEA in the germline V gene. CDR3 region: CSLGGQRNTEAFF. The CDR3 DNA reads as TGCAGCCTCGGTGGACAGAGGAACACTGAAGCTTTCTTT.

This clonotype has ten or more counts. The CDR3 spells CASSPSTRNTEAFF. The CDR3 coding sequence is TGTGCCAGCAGCCCATCAACCAGGAACACTGAAGCTTTCTTT. V gene TRBV3-1 combines with J gene TRBJ1-1; no clear D gene. This CDR3 is built from 14 residues. Germline loops: CDR1 LGHDT, CDR2 YNNKEL (reference sequence). V shed 4 bases and J shed 1 base, with 10 bases lying between them.

This clonotype appeared a single time. The chain joins TRBV5-1 to TRBJ2-7; D possibly uses TRBD1 or TRBD2 (5 bases each). The CDR3 has 13 residues. Germline lookup yields CDR1 SGHRS and CDR2 YFSETQ. The ends were cut back, 0 bases at V and 5 bases at J, with 9 bases in the middle. CDR3 DNA: TGCGCCAGCAGCTTGGAGGGACCTGACGAGCAGTACTTC. This encodes CASSLEGPDEQYF. The full variable domain, with the rest looked up from reference TRBV5-1 and TRBJ2-7, is KAGVTQTPRYLIKTRGQQVTLSCSPISGHRSVSWYQQTPGQGLQFLFEYFSETQRNKGNFPGRFSGRQFSNSRSEMNVSTLELGDSALYLCASSLEGPDEQYFGPGTRLTVT.

Worth noting for this clonotype: A read error may produce the germline difference seen at one junction end. This rearrangement joins TRBV7-2 to TRBJ2-3, with D perhaps matching TRBD2 (6 bases). The CDR3 is 14 residues long. Germline CDR1 and CDR2: SGHTA and FQGNSA. CDR3 bases: TGTGCCAGCAGCTTAGCGCCGGGAGAAGGATACGAAGTATTT. Its protein is CASSLAPGEGYEVF.

The chain joins TRBV5-6 to TRBJ2-2; TRBD2 might be the D (6 bases). Germline CDR1 and CDR2: SGHDT and YYEEEE. The CDR3 is made up of 17 amino acids. V was shortened by 1 base and J by 3 bases, with 16 bases between the two germline ends. The CDR3 here is CASSLRRESVYTGELFF. The CDR3 coding sequence is TGTGCCAGCAGCTTGCGGAGGGAGTCGGTATACACCGGGGAGCTGTTTTTT.

This clonotype was detected many times. This rearrangement joins TRBV6-6 to TRBJ1-3; 7 nucleotides line up with TRBD1. This CDR3 has 14 residues. Germline CDR1 and CDR2: MNHNY and SVGAGI (reference sequence). V was clipped by 6 bases and J by 8 bases; unmatched bases: 10. CDR3 region: CASRDQGGVDTIYF. The CDR3 DNA follows: TGTGCCAGCAGGGACCAGGGGGGAGTAGACACCATATATTTT.

This sequence joins TRBV24-1 and TRBJ2-1; TRBD2 matches at 8 bases. There are 16 residues in the CDR3. V lost 4 bases to trimming and J lost 0 bases; unmatched junction nucleotides: 4. Germline CDR1 is KGHDR and CDR2 is SFDVKD. The CDR3: CATSDQSGSSYNEQFF. Here the CDR3 DNA reads TGTGCCACCAGTGACCAAAGCGGGAGCTCCTACAATGAGCAGTTCTTC.

This chain connects TRBV2 to TRBJ1-1, with 9 nucleotides matching TRBD1. Germline V lookup: CDR1 SNHLY, CDR2 FYNNEI. The junction had 12 bases not matched to a gene; V was cut back by 6 bases and J by 4 bases. This CDR3 region has 16 residues. Here the CDR3 reads CASRRTGTGRATEAFF. CDR3 DNA sequence: TGTGCCAGCAGGAGAACCGGGACAGGGCGGGCCACTGAAGCTTTCTTT.

This chain joins TRBV29-1 and TRBJ2-7; either TRBD1 or TRBD2 may fit D (5 bases each). Deletions cut 7 bases from V and 5 bases from J, with 9 bases between. The CDR3 has 10 amino acids. Germline V CDR1 and CDR2: SQVTM, ANQGSEA. The CDR3 spells CSGGTNEQYF. CDR3 bases: TGCAGCGGGGGGACGAACGAGCAGTACTTC.

This chain connects TRBV7-9 to TRBJ2-5; 7 bases map to TRBD1. The CDR3 covers 14 residues. With 5 bases clipped from V and 5 bases from J, the junction kept 8 bases outside the gene matches. CDR1 and CDR2 (germline): SEHNR, FQNEAQ (reference sequence). The CDR3 loop reads CASSLSTGMETQYF. CDR3 DNA sequence: TGTGCCAGCAGCCTATCGACAGGGATGGAGACCCAGTACTTC. Together with reference TRBV7-9 and TRBJ2-5, the CDR3 gives the full variable domain: DTGVSQNPRHKITKRGQNVTFRCDPISEHNRLYWYRQTLGQGPEFLTYFQNEAQLEKSRLLSDRFSAERPKGSFSTLEIQRTEQGDSAMYLCASSLSTGMETQYFGPGTRLLVL.

CDR3 protein: CSASYRGRVPQHF. The CDR3 DNA follows: TGCAGTGCCAGTTATAGAGGTAGAGTGCCCCAGCATTTT. The chain recombines TRBV20-1 with TRBJ1-5; no clear D gene. The V end lost 6 bases, the J end lost 9 bases, and 18 bases lay between the germline ends. CDR1 DFQATT and CDR2 SNEGSKA come from the germline V gene (reference sequence). This CDR3 is 13 amino acids long.

This clonotype has ten or more counts. This sequence joins TRBV5-1 and TRBJ1-2; D perhaps matches TRBD1 (6 bases). This CDR3 is 13 amino acids long. V was pared by 3 bases and J by 7 bases, with 13 bases between. From germline, CDR1 is SGHRS and CDR2 YFSETQ. CDR3 amino acids: CASSSQQGGGYTF. Written as DNA, the CDR3 is TGCGCCAGCAGCTCCCAACAGGGAGGTGGCTACACCTTC.

This clonotype has a count of ten or more. The rearrangement joins TRBV7-6 to TRBJ2-7, with D uncertain. Germline CDR1 SGHVS, CDR2 FNYEAQ. The V end lost 5 bases, the J end lost 1 base, and 9 bases lay between the germline ends. The CDR3 sequence is 13 residues long. The CDR3 loop is CASSASWSYEQYF. In DNA, the CDR3 is TGTGCCAGCAGCGCCTCGTGGTCCTACGAGCAGTACTTC.

The chain is built from TRBV7-2 and TRBJ2-1; weak D call: TRBD2 (6 bases). The ends were cut back, 7 bases at V and 3 bases at J, with 19 bases in the middle. Germline CDR1 SGHTA, CDR2 FQGNSA. This CDR3 is 16 amino acids long. The CDR3 loop reads CASTNAGFSLYNEQFF. DNA of the CDR3: TGTGCCAGCACCAATGCGGGGTTCTCGCTCTACAATGAGCAGTTCTTC.

This clonotype showed up many times. The chain couples TRBV24-1 to TRBJ2-1, with TRBD2 matching 10 bases. Germline V CDR1 and CDR2: KGHDR, SFDVKD. This CDR3 region has 15 residues. Trimming at V came to 7 bases and at J to 0 bases, leaving 2 bases not matched to a gene. Here the CDR3 reads CATSPSGSSYNEQFF. CDR3 nucleotide sequence: TGTGCCACCAGCCCTAGCGGGAGCTCCTACAATGAGCAGTTCTTC.

Comments on this clonotype: Relative to the germline gene, one junction end is altered; a read error may explain this. This rearrangement joins TRBV7-9 to TRBJ2-3; TRBD1 or TRBD2 may be the D gene (5 bases each). CDR3 length: 15 amino acids. Germline V lookup: CDR1 SEHNR, CDR2 FQNEAQ (reference sequence). CDR3 DNA: TGTGCCAGCAGCTTGGGACGGGCTAGCACGGATACGCAGTATTTT. Its protein product is CASSLGRASTDTQYF.

With regard to this clonotype: Its ends do not fully match the called genes, so a read error is possible. The CDR3 sequence is CASSMGQGGYGYTF. CDR3 nucleotide sequence: TGTGCTAGTAGTATGGGACAGGGTGGCTATGGCTACACCTTC. The chain combines TRBV19 with TRBJ1-2, with 9 bases matching TRBD1. Per germline, CDR1 LNHDA and CDR2 SQIVND (reference sequence). This CDR3 contains 14 residues. Full variable domain (remainder filled in from reference TRBV19 and TRBJ1-2): DGGITQSPKYLFRKEGQNVTLSCEQNLNHDAMYWYRQDPGQGLRLIYYSQIVNDFQKGDIAEGYSVSREKKESFPLTVTSAQKNPTAFYLCASSMGQGGYGYTFGSGTRLTVV.